These 17 T cell receptor beta chains were all obtained from the same sample, sequenced in a study of T cells in Graves' hyperthyroidism and ophthalmopathy. RNA transcripts yielded amplified TCR beta CDR3 regions. The HTBI primer set drove a first-round RT-PCR of the TCR CDR3. Using its own MiXCR run on the multiplex PCR reads, TCRdb lists one record per CDR3 protein. The data show around 360,000 distinct CDR3 sequences, roughly 15% seen once. Input material: blood. These receptors were collected from a woman aged 55-75 years with Graves' ophthalmopathy.

This clonotype has at least ten counts. This chain connects TRBV4-1 to TRBJ1-1, with TRBD1 identical over 7 bases. CDR3 length equals 12 residues. J lost 10 bases, V lost 1 base, and 3 bases had no gene match. Germline loops: CDR1 MGHRA, CDR2 YSYEKL. CDR3 DNA: TGCGCCAGCAGCCAAGTCGCAGGGGGAGCTTTCTTT. Translated, it gives CASSQVAGGAFF.

This clonotype was seen ten or more times. The J gene is TRBJ1-5, the V gene TRBV28, with 8 bases aligning to TRBD1. J was trimmed by 5 bases and V by 4 bases; bases with no gene match: 7. This CDR3 comprises 15 residues. Looked up from germline, CDR1 is MDHEN and CDR2 is SYDVKM. Written as DNA, the CDR3 is TGTGCCAGCAGTTCCACCGGGACAGGTTATCAGCCCCAGCATTTT. This gives the protein CASSSTGTGYQPQHF.

The table lists this clonotype with many counts. The chain uses TRBV9 and TRBJ2-3; TRBD2 is a possible D gene (6 bases). The CDR3 covers 17 residues. V was trimmed by 0 bases and J by 5 bases, leaving 19 bases between them. Germline values: CDR1 SGDLS, CDR2 YYNGEE. The CDR3 nucleotides read TGTGCCAGCAGCGTAGCCCTAGGGCCTAGCGCCGTAGATACGCAGTATTTT. Protein: CASSVALGPSAVDTQYF.

This clonotype was detected a few times. V usage is TRBV6-6 and J usage is TRBJ2-7; 8 nucleotides align to TRBD1. The germline gives CDR1 MNHNY, CDR2 SVGAGI (reference sequence). This CDR3 has 17 amino acids. Losses at the gene ends were 2 bases for V and 1 base for J; bases not matched to a gene: 10. The chain's CDR3 is CASSYLGQGGQSYEQYF. DNA of the CDR3: TGTGCCAGCAGTTACCTTGGACAGGGCGGTCAGTCCTACGAGCAGTACTTC.

The V call is TRBV5-1, the J call TRBJ2-7; 9 bases map to TRBD2. V dropped 3 bases and J dropped 7; count of bases not matched to a gene: 8. CDR1 is SGHRS and CDR2 is YFSETQ in the germline V gene. CDR3 length: 14 residues. DNA for the CDR3: TGCGCCAGCAGCTCGCTAGCGGGAAGGAATGAGCAGTACTTC. Translation gives CASSSLAGRNEQYF.

This clonotype was counted only a few times. The V call is TRBV5-1, the J call TRBJ2-5, with 9 bases lining up with TRBD2. In germline, CDR1 is SGHRS, CDR2 YFSETQ. The V and J ends lost 1 base and 5 bases, in that order; junction bases with no gene match: 9. This CDR3 is built from 16 residues. CDR3 region: CASSLSAGGSWETQYF. The CDR3 DNA reads TGCGCCAGCAGCTTGTCGGCGGGAGGGTCCTGGGAGACCCAGTACTTC.

This clonotype was recorded many times. The rearrangement joins TRBV20-1 to TRBJ1-1; D unclear. The CDR3 loop spans 11 amino acids. Between the trimmed V and J ends, which lost 7 bases and 1 base, there was a span of 7 bases. Germline values: CDR1 DFQATT, CDR2 SNEGSKA (reference sequence). The CDR3 spells CSGRKNTEAFF. The CDR3 DNA follows: TGCAGTGGTAGGAAGAACACTGAAGCTTTCTTT.

This clonotype has ten or more counts. The chain recombines TRBV2 with TRBJ2-2, with 16 positions matching TRBD2. Germline CDR1 and CDR2: SNHLY and FYNNEI. The V and J ends lost 6 bases and 0 bases, in that order; junction bases with no gene match: 10. The CDR3 spans 20 residues. The CDR3 reads CASRPHPGLAGGANTGELFF. The CDR3 nucleotides are TGTGCCAGCAGACCCCACCCGGGACTAGCGGGAGGGGCGAACACCGGGGAGCTGTTTTTT.

The chain couples TRBV5-1 to TRBJ2-1, with 10 bases matching TRBD2. Germline-derived CDR1 and CDR2 are SGHRS and YFSETQ. V lost 3 bases to trimming and J lost 9 bases; unmatched junction nucleotides: 6. There are 14 residues in the CDR3. This CDR3 is CASSSRTSGFEQFF. The DNA of the CDR3 is TGCGCCAGCAGCTCTAGGACTAGCGGCTTTGAGCAGTTCTTC. The variable domain in full, with the rest retrieved from reference TRBV5-1 and TRBJ2-1, is KAGVTQTPRYLIKTRGQQVTLSCSPISGHRSVSWYQQTPGQGLQFLFEYFSETQRNKGNFPGRFSGRQFSNSRSEMNVSTLELGDSALYLCASSSRTSGFEQFFGPGTRLTVL.

This clonotype has just a few counts. For the CDR3, the DNA is TGCAGCGTTGGGGAGAAATTCGGGACCCTGGGCACCGGGGAGCTGTTTTTT. Its translation is CSVGEKFGTLGTGELFF. The chain has TRBV29-1 and TRBJ2-2; perhaps D is TRBD1 or TRBD2 (5 bases each). Trimming shortened V by 4 bases and J by 4 bases, and 22 bases separated the two germline ends. Per the germline V gene, CDR1 is SQVTM and CDR2 is ANQGSEA. This CDR3 has 17 amino acids.

For the CDR3, the DNA is TGTGCCTGGGCTTGGGGCCCAGATACGCAGTATTTT. Translating it yields CAWAWGPDTQYF. This rearrangement joins TRBV30 to TRBJ2-3, with D tentatively TRBD1 (5 bases). CDR3 length equals 12 residues. The V end was cut by 5 bases, the J end by 4 bases, with 10 bases between. Germline CDR1 and CDR2: GTSNPN and SVGIG (reference sequence).

The table lists this clonotype with many counts. The chain has TRBV30 and TRBJ1-1; 7 positions agree with TRBD1. The CDR3 is 11 amino acids. The V segment lost 8 bases and the J segment 7 bases; nucleotides outside the gene matches: 7. Looked up from germline, CDR1 is GTSNPN and CDR2 is SVGIG (reference sequence). The CDR3 loop reads CAGLQGIEAFF. CDR3 nucleotide sequence: TGTGCCGGATTACAGGGGATTGAAGCTTTCTTT.

This clonotype occurred many times. This rearrangement joins TRBV28 to TRBJ1-6; no reliable D call. CDR3 length equals 13 residues. In germline, CDR1 is MDHEN, CDR2 SYDVKM. Trimming took off 5 bases at V and 5 bases at J, with 7 bases between the two ends. The chain's CDR3 is CASSRQNNSPLHF. The CDR3 coding sequence is TGTGCCAGCAGTCGTCAGAATAATTCACCCCTCCACTTT.

This clonotype has a count of ten or more. The chain links TRBV7-3 to TRBJ2-1; D perhaps matches TRBD2 (6 bases). Trimming took off 11 bases at V and 4 bases at J, with 15 bases between the two ends. The CDR3 consists of 13 residues. CDR1 and CDR2 (germline): SGHTA, FQGTGA. In DNA, the CDR3 is TGTGCCTCGGCGTCGGCGGGGTACAATGAGCAGTTCTTC. Amino acid sequence: CASASAGYNEQFF.

A few counts support this clonotype. The chain is built from TRBV14 and TRBJ2-5; 8 bases map to TRBD1. There are 16 residues in the CDR3. Germline CDR1 SGHDN, CDR2 FVKESK. The V and J ends lost 1 base and 5 bases, in that order; junction bases with no gene match: 9. The CDR3 spells CASSQAPRTGRETQYF. The CDR3, as DNA: TGTGCCAGCAGCCAAGCCCCCCGGACAGGGAGGGAGACCCAGTACTTC.

The chain couples TRBV7-9 to TRBJ2-2, with D possibly matching TRBD1 (6 bases). Trimming removed 5 bases from V and 6 bases from J, with 16 bases in between. The germline V gene encodes CDR1 SEHNR and CDR2 FQNEAQ (reference sequence). The CDR3 has 15 amino acids. Written as DNA, the CDR3 is TGTGCCAGCAGCCAGGGGTCAGGGGCGCCCGGGGAGCTGTTTTTT. This codes for CASSQGSGAPGELFF.

In its sample, this clonotype was seen many times. The chain employs TRBV2 and TRBJ1-5; D call uncertain. The V end was cut by 4 bases, the J end by 3 bases, with 10 bases between. The CDR3 runs to 14 residues. Germline-derived CDR1 and CDR2 are SNHLY and FYNNEI. This CDR3 reads CASSGIQLNQPQHF. CDR3 sequence (DNA): TGTGCCAGCAGTGGGATACAGCTCAATCAGCCCCAGCATTTT.